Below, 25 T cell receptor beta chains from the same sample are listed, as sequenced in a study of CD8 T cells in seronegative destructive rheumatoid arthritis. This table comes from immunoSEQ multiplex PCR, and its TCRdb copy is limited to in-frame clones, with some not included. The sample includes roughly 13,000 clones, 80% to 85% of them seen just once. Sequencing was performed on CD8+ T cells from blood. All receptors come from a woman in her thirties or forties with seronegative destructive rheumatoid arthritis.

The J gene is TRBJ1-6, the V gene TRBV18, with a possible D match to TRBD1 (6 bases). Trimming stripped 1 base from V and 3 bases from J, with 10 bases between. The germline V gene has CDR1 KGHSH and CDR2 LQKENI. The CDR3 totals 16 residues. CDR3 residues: CASSPRAGDYNSPLHF. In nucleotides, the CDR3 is TGTGCCAGCTCACCACGGGCAGGGGACTATAATTCACCCCTCCACTTT.

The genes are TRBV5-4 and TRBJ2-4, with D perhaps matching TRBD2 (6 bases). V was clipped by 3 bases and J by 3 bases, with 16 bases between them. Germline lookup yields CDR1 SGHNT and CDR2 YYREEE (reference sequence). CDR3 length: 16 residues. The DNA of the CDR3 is TGTGCCAGCAGCTCCCCGGGGGACTCGGGCAAAAACATTCAGTACTTC. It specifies CASSSPGDSGKNIQYF.

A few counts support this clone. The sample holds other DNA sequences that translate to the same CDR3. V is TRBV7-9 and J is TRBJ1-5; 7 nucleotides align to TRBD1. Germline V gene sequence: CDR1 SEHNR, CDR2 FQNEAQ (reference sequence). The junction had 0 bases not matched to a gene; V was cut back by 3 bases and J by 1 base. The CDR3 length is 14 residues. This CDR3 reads CASSLGQSNQPQHF. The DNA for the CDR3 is TGTGCCAGCAGCTTGGGACAGAGCAATCAGCCCCAGCATTTT.

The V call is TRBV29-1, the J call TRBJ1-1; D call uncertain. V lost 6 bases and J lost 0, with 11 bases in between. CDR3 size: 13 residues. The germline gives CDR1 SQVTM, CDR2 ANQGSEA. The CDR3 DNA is TGCAGCGTGTGGAGAGGGATGAACACTGAAGCTTTCTTT. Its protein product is CSVWRGMNTEAFF. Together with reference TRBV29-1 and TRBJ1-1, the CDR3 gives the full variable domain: SAVISQKPSRDICQRGTSLTIQCQVDSQVTMMFWYRQQPGQSLTLIATANQGSEATYESGFVIDKFPISRPNLTFSTLTVSNMSPEDSSIYLCSVWRGMNTEAFFGQGTRLTVV.

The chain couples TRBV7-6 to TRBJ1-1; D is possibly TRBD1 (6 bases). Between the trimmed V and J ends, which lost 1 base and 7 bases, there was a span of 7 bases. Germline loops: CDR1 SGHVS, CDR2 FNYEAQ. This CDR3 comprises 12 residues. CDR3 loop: CASSLGGGEAFF. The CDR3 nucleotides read TGTGCCAGCAGCTTAGGAGGGGGTGAAGCTTTCTTT.

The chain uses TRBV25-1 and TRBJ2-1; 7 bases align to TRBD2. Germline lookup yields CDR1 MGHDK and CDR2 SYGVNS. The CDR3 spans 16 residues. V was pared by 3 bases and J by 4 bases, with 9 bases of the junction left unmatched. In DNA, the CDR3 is TGTGCCAGCAGTGATCTAGAGCGGGGAGATTACAATGAGCAGTTCTTC. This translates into CASSDLERGDYNEQFF.

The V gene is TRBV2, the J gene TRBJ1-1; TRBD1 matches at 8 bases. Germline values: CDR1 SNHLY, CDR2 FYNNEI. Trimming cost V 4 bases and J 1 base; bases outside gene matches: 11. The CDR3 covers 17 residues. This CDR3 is CASSALEGQARNTEAFF. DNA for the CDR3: TGTGCCAGCAGTGCTTTAGAGGGACAGGCCAGGAACACTGAAGCTTTCTTT. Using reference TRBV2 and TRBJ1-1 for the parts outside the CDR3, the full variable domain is EPEVTQTPSHQVTQMGQEVILRCVPISNHLYFYWYRQILGQKVEFLVSFYNNEISEKSEIFDDQFSVERPDGSNFTLKIRSTKLEDSAMYFCASSALEGQARNTEAFFGQGTRLTVV.

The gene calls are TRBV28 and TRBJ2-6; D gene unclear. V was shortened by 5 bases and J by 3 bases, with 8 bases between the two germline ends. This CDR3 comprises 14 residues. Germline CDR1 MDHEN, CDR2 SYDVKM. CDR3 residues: CASSELNGANVLTF. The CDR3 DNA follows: TGTGCCAGCAGTGAGTTAAATGGGGCCAACGTCCTGACTTTC.

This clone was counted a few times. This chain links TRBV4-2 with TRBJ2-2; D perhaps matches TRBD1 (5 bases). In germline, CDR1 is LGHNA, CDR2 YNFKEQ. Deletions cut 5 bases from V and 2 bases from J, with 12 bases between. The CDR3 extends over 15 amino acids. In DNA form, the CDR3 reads TGTGCCAGCAGCACCAAGGACATTAACACCGGGGAGCTGTTTTTT. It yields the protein CASSTKDINTGELFF.

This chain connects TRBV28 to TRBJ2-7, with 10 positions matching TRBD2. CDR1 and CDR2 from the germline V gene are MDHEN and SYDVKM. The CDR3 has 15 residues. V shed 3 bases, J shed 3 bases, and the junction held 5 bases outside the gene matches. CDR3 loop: CASSFERGGFYEQYF. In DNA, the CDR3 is TGTGCCAGCAGTTTTGAGCGGGGGGGATTCTACGAGCAGTACTTC.

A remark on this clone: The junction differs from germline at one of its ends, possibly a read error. The CDR3 reads CASSQDLGTGSYEQYF. CDR3 DNA: TGTGCCAGCAGCCAAGATCTCGGGACAGGGTCCTACGAGCAGTACTTC. The chain combines TRBV4-1 with TRBJ2-7; 9 bases match TRBD1. This CDR3 contains 16 residues. Per germline, CDR1 MGHRA and CDR2 YSYEKL.

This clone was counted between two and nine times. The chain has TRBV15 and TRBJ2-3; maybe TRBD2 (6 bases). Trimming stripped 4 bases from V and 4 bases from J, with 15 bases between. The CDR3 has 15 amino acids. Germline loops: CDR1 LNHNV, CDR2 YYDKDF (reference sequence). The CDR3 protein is CATSTEAGRADTQYF. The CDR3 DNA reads TGTGCCACCAGCACAGAGGCGGGGAGAGCAGATACGCAGTATTTT. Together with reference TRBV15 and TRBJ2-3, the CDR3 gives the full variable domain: DAMVIQNPRYQVTQFGKPVTLSCSQTLNHNVMYWYQQKSSQAPKLLFHYYDKDFNNEADTPDNFQSRRPNTSFCFLDIRSPGLGDTAMYLCATSTEAGRADTQYFGPGTRLTVL.

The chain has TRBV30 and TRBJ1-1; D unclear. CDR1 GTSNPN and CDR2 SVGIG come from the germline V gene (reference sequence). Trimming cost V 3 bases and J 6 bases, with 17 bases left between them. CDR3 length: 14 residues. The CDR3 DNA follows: TGTGCCTGGAGATTCGGGTCGGGGAATTCTGAAGCTTTCTTT. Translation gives CAWRFGSGNSEAFF.

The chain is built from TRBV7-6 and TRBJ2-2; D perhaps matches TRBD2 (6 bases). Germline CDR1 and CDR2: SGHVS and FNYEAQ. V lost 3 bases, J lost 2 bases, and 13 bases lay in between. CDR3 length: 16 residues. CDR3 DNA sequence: TGTGCCAGCAGCTTTACCGCGGGGCCTAACACCGGGGAGCTGTTTTTT. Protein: CASSFTAGPNTGELFF.

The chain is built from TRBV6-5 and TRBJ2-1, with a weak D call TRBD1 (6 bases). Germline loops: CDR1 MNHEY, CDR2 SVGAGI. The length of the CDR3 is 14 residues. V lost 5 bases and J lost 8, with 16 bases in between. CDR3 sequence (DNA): TGTGCCAGCAGTCAGGGGACCCCCCGCGATGAGCAGTTCTTC. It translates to CASSQGTPRDEQFF.

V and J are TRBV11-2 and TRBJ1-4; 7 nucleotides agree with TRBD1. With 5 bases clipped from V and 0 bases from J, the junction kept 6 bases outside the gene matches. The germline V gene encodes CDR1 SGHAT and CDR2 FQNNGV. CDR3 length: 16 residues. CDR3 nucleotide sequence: TGTGCCAGCAGCCCGGGACAGTCGACAACTAATGAAAAACTGTTTTTT. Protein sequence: CASSPGQSTTNEKLFF.

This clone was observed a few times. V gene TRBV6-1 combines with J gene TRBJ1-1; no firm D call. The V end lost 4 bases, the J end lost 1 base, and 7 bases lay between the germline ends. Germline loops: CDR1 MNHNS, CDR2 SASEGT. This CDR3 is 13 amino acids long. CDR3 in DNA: TGTGCCAGCAGTGGTCAGGAGAACACTGAAGCTTTCTTT. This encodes CASSGQENTEAFF.

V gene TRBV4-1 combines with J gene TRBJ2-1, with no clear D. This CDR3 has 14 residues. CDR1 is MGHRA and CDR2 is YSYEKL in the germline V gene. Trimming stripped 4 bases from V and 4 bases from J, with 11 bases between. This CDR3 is CASSPPNSYNEQFF. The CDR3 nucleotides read TGCGCCAGCAGCCCCCCGAACTCTTACAATGAGCAGTTCTTC.

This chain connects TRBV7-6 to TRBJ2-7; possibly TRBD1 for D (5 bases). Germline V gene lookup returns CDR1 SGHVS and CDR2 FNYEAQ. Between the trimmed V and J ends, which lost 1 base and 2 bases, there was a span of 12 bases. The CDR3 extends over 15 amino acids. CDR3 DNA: TGTGCCAGCAGCTTAGGTACAGGAAGTCCCTACGAGCAGTACTTC. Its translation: CASSLGTGSPYEQYF.

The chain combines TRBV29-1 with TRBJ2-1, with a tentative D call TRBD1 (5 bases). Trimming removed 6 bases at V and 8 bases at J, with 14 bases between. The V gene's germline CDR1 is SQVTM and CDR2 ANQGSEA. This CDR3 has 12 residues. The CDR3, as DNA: TGCAGCGTGGTTTTCCTAGGGGATGAGCAGTTCTTC. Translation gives CSVVFLGDEQFF.

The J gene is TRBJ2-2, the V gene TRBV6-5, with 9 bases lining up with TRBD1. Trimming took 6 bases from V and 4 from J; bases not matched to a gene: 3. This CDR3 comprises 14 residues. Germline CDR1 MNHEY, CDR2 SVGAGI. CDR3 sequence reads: CASSKGQGTGELFF. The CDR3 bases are TGTGCCAGCAGCAAGGGACAGGGCACCGGGGAGCTGTTTTTT.

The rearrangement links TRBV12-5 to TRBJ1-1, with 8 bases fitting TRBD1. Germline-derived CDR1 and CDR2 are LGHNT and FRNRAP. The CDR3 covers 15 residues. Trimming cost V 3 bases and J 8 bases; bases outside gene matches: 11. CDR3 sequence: CASGFSGQVSQEAFF. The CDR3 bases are TGTGCTAGTGGTTTCTCGGGACAGGTGTCCCAGGAAGCTTTCTTT.

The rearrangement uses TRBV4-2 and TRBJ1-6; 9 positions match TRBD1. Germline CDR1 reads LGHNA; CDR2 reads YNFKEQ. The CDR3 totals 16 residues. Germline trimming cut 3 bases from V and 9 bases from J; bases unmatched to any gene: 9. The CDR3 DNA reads TGTGCCAGCAGCCAGGCTGGAGGGACAGGGAGTTCACCCCTCCACTTT. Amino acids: CASSQAGGTGSSPLHF.

The CDR3 here is CASSPRLTLPIRGDQPQHF. CDR3 nucleotides: TGTGCCAGCAGCCCAAGGCTTACCCTTCCAATCCGGGGAGATCAGCCCCAGCATTTT. The chain carries TRBV7-9 and TRBJ1-5, with unresolved D. The CDR3 consists of 19 residues. Per the germline V gene, CDR1 is SEHNR and CDR2 is FQNEAQ (reference sequence). Trimming shortened V by 5 bases and J by 5 bases, and 28 bases separated the two germline ends.

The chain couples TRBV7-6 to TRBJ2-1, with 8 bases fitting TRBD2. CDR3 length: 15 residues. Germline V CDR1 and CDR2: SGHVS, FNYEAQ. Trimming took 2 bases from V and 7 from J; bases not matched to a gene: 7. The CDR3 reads CASSLRLATGNEQFF. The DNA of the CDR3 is TGTGCCAGCAGCTTAAGACTAGCGACGGGTAATGAGCAGTTCTTC.